The 29 T cell receptor beta chains below were found in one sample sequenced in a study of regulatory T cells in long-lasting Graves disease (dated by TCRdb to the early 2020s). The sample's time point, from its label and the paper: persistent/refractory GD, antithyroid drugs over 5 years with positive TRAb. RNA was extracted from PBMCs in TRIzol for both TCR sequencing and RNA sequencing. Library prep was done by multiplex PCR. The sequencer was an Illumina HiSeq 4000. To build TCR beta libraries, CDR3 regions were amplified by Arm-PCR using iRepertoire HTBI primers. The public reads were reprocessed in TCRdb via fastp at Q25 and MiXCR, keeping in-frame beta chains. Rows are unified per CDR3 protein, each entry keeping the most common DNA and genes. The sample contains approximately 690,000 distinct CDR3 sequences, about 30% of them found a single time. Around 40% of the sample is taken by the ten largest.

Material: peripheral blood mononuclear cells (PBMCs), obtained when the disease was refractory, from a patient treated with antithyroid drugs. These receptors were taken from a female donor with Graves disease.

V and J are TRBV9 and TRBJ1-2; D is perhaps TRBD1 (5 bases). Trimming shortened V by 1 base and J by 7 bases, and 11 bases separated the two germline ends. The length of the CDR3 is 13 residues. Germline V CDR1 and CDR2: SGDLS, YYNGEE. The CDR3 DNA reads as TGTGCCAGCAGCGTATCAGGGCGGAGTGGCTACACCTTC. Protein: CASSVSGRSGYTF.

In DNA form, the CDR3 reads TGCGCCAGCAGCTTTGGGGGGCGTGATCAGCCCCAGCATTTT. The encoded protein is CASSFGGRDQPQHF. The chain carries TRBV5-1 and TRBJ1-5; D is possibly TRBD1 (6 bases). The V gene's germline CDR1 is SGHRS and CDR2 YFSETQ. The CDR3 extends over 14 amino acids. V lost 2 bases and J lost 5, with 11 bases in between.

The rearrangement uses TRBV7-9 and TRBJ1-4; no firm D call. CDR3 length: 16 residues. Germline V lookup: CDR1 SEHNR, CDR2 FQNEAQ (reference sequence). With 0 bases removed from V and 7 bases from J, the gap between germline ends came to 15 bases. CDR3: CASSLARAQPGEKLFF. In DNA form, the CDR3 reads TGTGCCAGCAGCTTAGCTAGGGCACAACCTGGTGAAAAACTGTTTTTT.

The chain combines TRBV20-1 with TRBJ1-2, with D uncertain. This CDR3 has 12 residues. V was pared by 0 bases and J by 8 bases, with 10 bases between. Germline-derived CDR1 and CDR2 are DFQATT and SNEGSKA (reference sequence). The CDR3 coding sequence is TGCAGTGCTAGAGAGCTAGCAGGAGGCTACACCTTC. Translation gives CSARELAGGYTF.

At least ten counts were recorded for this clonotype. The CDR3 DNA is TGTGCCAGCAGCTTAGGGCTCGAGGGTGGGGAAAAACTGTTTTTT. Encoded protein: CASSLGLEGGEKLFF. The chain combines TRBV11-2 with TRBJ1-4, with D unclear. CDR3 length: 15 amino acids. Germline V gene lookup returns CDR1 SGHAT and CDR2 FQNNGV. Trimming left V 1 base short and J 8 bases short, with 14 bases between.

The rearrangement uses TRBV6-5 and TRBJ1-5; D is unclear. The germline V and J ends were trimmed by 2 bases and 1 base, with 15 bases remaining between them. Germline lookup yields CDR1 MNHEY and CDR2 SVGAGI. This CDR3 region has 17 residues. This CDR3 is CASSYTKPTESNQPQHF. DNA of the CDR3: TGTGCCAGCAGTTACACAAAACCCACAGAAAGCAATCAGCCCCAGCATTTT.

The CDR3 sequence is CASTMDRVNTEAFF. The CDR3 DNA follows: TGTGCCAGCACGATGGACAGGGTTAACACTGAAGCTTTCTTT. The genes are TRBV6-2 or TRBV6-3 and TRBJ1-1; 8 bases align to TRBD1. The CDR3 runs 14 residues. J was trimmed by 2 bases and V by 7 bases; bases with no gene match: 6. Germline lookup yields CDR1 MNHEY and CDR2 SVGEGT.

A few counts support this clonotype. The V call is TRBV27, the J call TRBJ1-2, with D perhaps matching TRBD1 (6 bases). V lost 2 bases to trimming and J lost 2 bases, with 12 bases between them. Germline values: CDR1 MNHEY, CDR2 SMNVEV (reference sequence). The CDR3 has 15 amino acids. Written as DNA, the CDR3 is TGTGCCAGCAGTTTAAGTGGCAGGGGAAACTATGGCTACACCTTC. Amino acids: CASSLSGRGNYGYTF.

This chain connects TRBV7-3 to TRBJ1-2; D gene ambiguous. CDR1 is SGHTA and CDR2 is FQGTGA in the germline V gene. The germline V and J ends were trimmed by 0 bases and 0 bases, with 8 bases remaining between them. This CDR3 comprises 15 residues. CDR3 bases: TGTGCCAGCAGCTTAACGGGCGGACCTAACTATGGCTACACCTTC. Translation: CASSLTGGPNYGYTF.

This clonotype was observed a few times. The gene calls are TRBV10-2 and TRBJ1-3; D not resolved. The CDR3 runs to 13 residues. Germline CDR1 WSHSY, CDR2 SAAADI. The V end was cut by 6 bases, the J end by 4 bases, with 10 bases between. The DNA for the CDR3 is TGCGCCAGCAGGAAGGGAAACGGAAACACCATATATTTT. Its protein is CASRKGNGNTIYF.

The chain has TRBV6-1 and TRBJ1-4; the D is unclear. The CDR3 has 16 amino acids. The germline V gene has CDR1 MNHNS and CDR2 SASEGT. Trimming shortened V by 2 bases and J by 3 bases, and 13 bases separated the two germline ends. Here the CDR3 reads CASSERRGQANEKLFF. The CDR3 DNA sequence: TGTGCCAGCAGTGAACGGCGAGGGCAGGCTAATGAAAAACTGTTTTTT.

The chain has TRBV6-2 or TRBV6-3 and TRBJ1-1; D not resolved. V was shortened by 5 bases and J by 3 bases, with 10 bases between the two germline ends. The germline V gene encodes CDR1 MNHEY and CDR2 SVGEGT. CDR3 length: 13 amino acids. The CDR3 nucleotides read TGTGCCAGCAGTGAATGGAGGTACACTGAAGCTTTCTTT. It is translated as CASSEWRYTEAFF.

The chain links TRBV10-3 to TRBJ2-3; 7 bases agree with TRBD2. CDR1 is ENHRY and CDR2 is SYGVKD in the germline V gene. V shed 6 bases and J 6 bases; nucleotides not matched to a gene: 15. The CDR3 is 16 residues long. CDR3 amino acids: CAISEALAAPGDTQYF. The DNA for the CDR3 is TGTGCCATCAGCGAAGCCCTAGCGGCCCCAGGGGATACGCAGTATTTT.

This rearrangement joins TRBV20-1 to TRBJ2-7; 7 positions agree with TRBD2. The V gene's germline CDR1 is DFQATT and CDR2 SNEGSKA (reference sequence). This CDR3 region has 15 residues. Trimming at V came to 1 base and at J to 3 bases, leaving 9 bases not matched to a gene. CDR3 DNA sequence: TGCAGTGCTAGAGTTGCGACTAGCCGAATCTACGAGCAGTACTTC. Its protein product is CSARVATSRIYEQYF.

V and J are TRBV29-1 and TRBJ1-2; no definite D call. CDR3 length: 15 residues. Deletions cut 0 bases from V and 4 bases from J, with 15 bases between. Germline V gives CDR1 SQVTM, CDR2 ANQGSEA. Written as DNA, the CDR3 is TGCAGCGTTGAAGATTACACGGAGTCCTTCTATGGCTACACCTTC. It codes for CSVEDYTESFYGYTF.

In this sample, this clonotype turned up a few times. The V and J genes are TRBV28 and TRBJ1-2, with D uncertain. CDR1 and CDR2 (germline): MDHEN, SYDVKM. V was shortened by 3 bases and J by 7 bases, with 12 bases between the two germline ends. The CDR3 is 13 residues long. The CDR3: CASSFPGSPGYTF. For the CDR3, the DNA is TGTGCCAGCAGTTTTCCGGGCTCTCCTGGCTACACCTTC.

The table lists this clonotype with a few counts. This chain links TRBV19 with TRBJ1-2; D not resolved. V lost 0 bases and J lost 4, with 6 bases in between. The CDR3 runs 13 residues. Germline V gene data show CDR1 as LNHDA and CDR2 as SQIVND (reference sequence). CDR3 sequence (DNA): TGTGCCAGTAGTATAGAGCCCAGCTATGGCTACACCTTC. Protein sequence: CASSIEPSYGYTF. Looking up the rest from reference TRBV19 and TRBJ1-2 gives the full variable domain: DGGITQSPKYLFRKEGQNVTLSCEQNLNHDAMYWYRQDPGQGLRLIYYSQIVNDFQKGDIAEGYSVSREKKESFPLTVTSAQKNPTAFYLCASSIEPSYGYTFGSGTRLTVV.

For this clonotype: This may arise from a read error, as a much more abundant clone is one base away. This rearrangement joins TRBV28 to TRBJ1-4; D perhaps matches TRBD1 (6 bases). This CDR3 contains 15 residues. Per germline, CDR1 MDHEN and CDR2 SYDVKM. Trimming removed 5 bases at V and 6 bases at J, with 16 bases between. The CDR3 here is CASSLRGGWDEKLFF. Written as DNA, the CDR3 is TGTGCCAGCAGTCTTCGGGGGGGCTGGGATGAAAAACTGTTTTTT.

V and J are TRBV29-1 and TRBJ2-7; no clear D gene. The germline gives CDR1 SQVTM, CDR2 ANQGSEA. The CDR3 length is 10 residues. V lost 5 bases and J 4 bases, leaving 6 bases between the germline ends. The CDR3 spells CSVIEYEQYF. The CDR3 DNA is TGCAGCGTTATCGAGTACGAGCAGTACTTC.

This clonotype has ten or more counts. The V and J genes are TRBV7-2 and TRBJ1-5, with D unclear. V was pared by 2 bases and J by 0 bases, with 8 bases between. Germline assignment: CDR1 SGHTA and CDR2 FQGNSA. This CDR3 is built from 15 residues. CDR3 sequence (DNA): TGTGCCAGCAGCTTAAACCCCTATAGCAATCAGCCCCAGCATTTT. Its translation: CASSLNPYSNQPQHF.

This clonotype was counted between two and nine times. The chain recombines TRBV6-1 with TRBJ1-2; D remains ambiguous. V lost 6 bases to trimming and J lost 5 bases, with 10 bases between them. This CDR3 has 12 amino acids. Per the germline V gene, CDR1 is MNHNS and CDR2 is SASEGT. CDR3 in DNA: TGTGCCAGCAGGTCGATCCAGTATGGCTACACCTTC. Amino acids: CASRSIQYGYTF.

This clonotype was found many times. The genes are TRBV2 and TRBJ1-1; D may be TRBD1 (5 bases). CDR1 and CDR2 from the germline V gene are SNHLY and FYNNEI. This CDR3 region has 15 residues. The V end was cut by 5 bases, the J end by 1 base, with 14 bases between. In DNA, the CDR3 is TGTGCCAGCAGTCTCCGCAGGGTCGGGAACACTGAAGCTTTCTTT. It encodes CASSLRRVGNTEAFF.

This clonotype was counted between two and nine times. The chain employs TRBV19 and TRBJ2-7, with D perhaps TRBD2 (6 bases). Deletions cut 7 bases from V and 1 base from J, with 8 bases between. CDR3 length: 12 amino acids. The germline V gene encodes CDR1 LNHDA and CDR2 SQIVND (reference sequence). The CDR3: CASMSGSYEQYF. The CDR3 DNA reads as TGTGCCAGTATGAGCGGGTCCTACGAGCAGTACTTC. Combining the CDR3 with reference TRBV19 and TRBJ2-7 gives the whole variable domain DGGITQSPKYLFRKEGQNVTLSCEQNLNHDAMYWYRQDPGQGLRLIYYSQIVNDFQKGDIAEGYSVSREKKESFPLTVTSAQKNPTAFYLCASMSGSYEQYFGPGTRLTVT.

This clonotype has more than one count but fewer than ten. The chain combines TRBV29-1 with TRBJ1-1, with D uncertain. V was shortened by 7 bases and J by 0 bases, with 12 bases between the two germline ends. This CDR3 region has 13 residues. Germline CDR1 is SQVTM and CDR2 is ANQGSEA. The CDR3 sequence is CSGQVGLNTEAFF. In nucleotides, the CDR3 is TGCAGCGGTCAGGTCGGCTTGAACACTGAAGCTTTCTTT.

Worth noting for this clonotype: Given a much more abundant clone one base away, this may be a read error. A read error is likely, as this CDR3 ends without the conserved phenylalanine or tryptophan. J is TRBJ1-1 and V is TRBV28; weak D call: TRBD1 (5 bases). The V end lost 5 bases, the J end lost 1 base, and 14 bases lay between the germline ends. Germline values: CDR1 MDHEN, CDR2 SYDVKM. The CDR3 length is 15 residues. In nucleotides, the CDR3 is TGTGCCAGCAGTGATCGGGGCCTGGGGAACACTGAAGCTTTCTTG. Encoded protein: CASSDRGLGNTEAFL.

V usage is TRBV20-1 and J usage is TRBJ1-1, with TRBD1 identical over 7 bases. Unmatched junction bases numbered 10, after V lost 1 base and J lost 8 bases. CDR1 is DFQATT, CDR2 SNEGSKA, per germline (reference sequence). CDR3 length: 14 amino acids. The chain's CDR3 is CSARGYGTALEAFF. CDR3 DNA: TGCAGTGCTAGAGGGTATGGGACAGCACTAGAAGCTTTCTTT.

In its sample, this clonotype was seen many times. The chain couples TRBV20-1 to TRBJ1-4; a possible D gene is TRBD1 (5 bases). Deletions cut 6 bases from V and 7 bases from J, with 15 bases between. The CDR3 consists of 13 residues. Germline CDR1 DFQATT, CDR2 SNEGSKA (reference sequence). CDR3 sequence: CSAQRGLGEKLFF. The CDR3, as DNA: TGCAGTGCCCAACGGGGGTTGGGTGAAAAACTGTTTTTT.

This chain connects TRBV9 to TRBJ1-2; TRBD1 matches 10 bases. The length of the CDR3 is 18 residues. Germline loops: CDR1 SGDLS, CDR2 YYNGEE. With 3 bases clipped from V and 3 bases from J, the junction kept 14 bases outside the gene matches. The CDR3 nucleotides read TGTGCCAGCAGCGGGGGGAGGGATACCGGGACAGGGGACTATGGCTACACCTTC. Protein: CASSGGRDTGTGDYGYTF.

The chain has TRBV20-1 and TRBJ2-4; D possibly corresponds to TRBD1 (5 bases). V shed 0 bases and J shed 3 bases, with 15 bases lying between them. From germline, CDR1 is DFQATT and CDR2 SNEGSKA (reference sequence). The CDR3 sequence is 16 residues long. In DNA form, the CDR3 reads TGCAGTGCTAGAGATACGCAGGGCCCCCACAAAAACATTCAGTACTTC. Its translation is CSARDTQGPHKNIQYF.